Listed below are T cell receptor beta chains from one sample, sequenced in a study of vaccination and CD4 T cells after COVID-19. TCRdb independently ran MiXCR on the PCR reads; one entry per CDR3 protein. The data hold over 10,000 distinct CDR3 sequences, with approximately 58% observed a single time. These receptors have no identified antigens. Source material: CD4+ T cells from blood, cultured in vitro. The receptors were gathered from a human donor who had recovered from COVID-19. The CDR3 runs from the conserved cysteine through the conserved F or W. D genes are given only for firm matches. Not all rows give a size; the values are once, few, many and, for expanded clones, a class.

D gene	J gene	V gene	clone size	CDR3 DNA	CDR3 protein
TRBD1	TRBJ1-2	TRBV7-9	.	TGTGCCAGCAGCTTTTTGACAGGGAATGGCTATGGCTACACCTTC	CASSFLTGNGYGYTF
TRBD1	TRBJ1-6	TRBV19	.	TGTGCCAGTAGTGCGACAGGGTGGGGTTCACCCCTCCACTTT	CASSATGWGSPLHF
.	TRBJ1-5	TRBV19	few	TGTGCCAGTAGTATGCAGACAGGCAATCAGCCCCAGCATTTT	CASSMQTGNQPQHF
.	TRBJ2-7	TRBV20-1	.	TGCAGTGCTGACAGGGAGGGCGAGCAGTACTTC	CSADREGEQYF
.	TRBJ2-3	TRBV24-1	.	TGTGCCACCAGTGAACCAGCCACAGATACGCAGTATTTT	CATSEPATDTQYF
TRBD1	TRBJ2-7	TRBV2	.	TGTGCCACCTCGGGACAGAGGAACTACGAGCAGTACTTC	CATSGQRNYEQYF
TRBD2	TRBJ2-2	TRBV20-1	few	TGCAGTGCTCCAAGCGGGAGGGCCCGAACCGGGGAGCTGTTTTTT	CSAPSGRARTGELFF
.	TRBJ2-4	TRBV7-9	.	TGTGCCAGCAGCGCTTCGGGGGAAAGCATTCAGTACTTC	CASSASGESIQYF
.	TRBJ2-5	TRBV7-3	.	TGTGCCAGCAGCATCAACAGGGAGAAGACCCAGTACTTC	CASSINREKTQYF
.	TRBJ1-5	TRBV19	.	TGTGCCAGTAATTGGAAGCCCAATCAGCCCCAGCATTTT	CASNWKPNQPQHF
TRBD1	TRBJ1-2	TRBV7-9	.	TGTGCCAGCAGCTTAGCCCCAGGGGGCTATGGCTACACCTTC	CASSLAPGGYGYTF
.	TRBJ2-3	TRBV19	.	TGTGCCAGTAGCGGTTTAGCAGGGCCTAGCACAGATACGCAGTATTTT	CASSGLAGPSTDTQYF
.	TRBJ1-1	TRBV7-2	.	TGTGCCAGCAGCTTAACAAGCACTGAAGCTTTCTTT	CASSLTSTEAFF
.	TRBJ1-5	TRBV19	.	TGTGCCAGTAGTAACCAACAGGGAAATCAGCCCCAGCATTTT	CASSNQQGNQPQHF
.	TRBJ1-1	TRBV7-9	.	TGTGCCAGCAGTTACCAGGAGAACACTGAAGCTTTCTTT	CASSYQENTEAFF
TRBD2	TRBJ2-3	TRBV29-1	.	TGCAGCGTTGGGACTAGCGGGAGGGCAGATACGCAGTATTTT	CSVGTSGRADTQYF
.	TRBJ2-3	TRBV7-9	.	TGTGCCAGCAGCTTCGGGACTCCCCGCACAGATACGCAGTATTTT	CASSFGTPRTDTQYF
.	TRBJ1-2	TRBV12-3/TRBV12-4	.	TGTGCCAGCAGCCCAACAGGCTCCTATGGCTACACCTTC	CASSPTGSYGYTF
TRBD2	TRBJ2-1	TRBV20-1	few	TGCAGTGCTAGCGGACTAGCGGGAGGGAGCTCCTACAATGAGCAGTTCTTC	CSASGLAGGSSYNEQFF
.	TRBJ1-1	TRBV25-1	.	TGTGCCAGCAGTGAAATGAACACTGAAGCTTTCTTT	CASSEMNTEAFF
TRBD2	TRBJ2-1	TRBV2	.	TGTGCCAGCAGTTCCCTAGCGGGAGTCGATGAGCAGTTCTTC	CASSSLAGVDEQFF
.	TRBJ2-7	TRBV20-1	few	TGCAGTGCTAGGGGCCAAAAAGCCTACGAGCAGTACTTC	CSARGQKAYEQYF
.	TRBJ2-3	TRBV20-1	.	TGCAGTGCCGCCCCCCAGGGGGGACTAAGCACAGATACGCAGTATTTT	CSAAPQGGLSTDTQYF